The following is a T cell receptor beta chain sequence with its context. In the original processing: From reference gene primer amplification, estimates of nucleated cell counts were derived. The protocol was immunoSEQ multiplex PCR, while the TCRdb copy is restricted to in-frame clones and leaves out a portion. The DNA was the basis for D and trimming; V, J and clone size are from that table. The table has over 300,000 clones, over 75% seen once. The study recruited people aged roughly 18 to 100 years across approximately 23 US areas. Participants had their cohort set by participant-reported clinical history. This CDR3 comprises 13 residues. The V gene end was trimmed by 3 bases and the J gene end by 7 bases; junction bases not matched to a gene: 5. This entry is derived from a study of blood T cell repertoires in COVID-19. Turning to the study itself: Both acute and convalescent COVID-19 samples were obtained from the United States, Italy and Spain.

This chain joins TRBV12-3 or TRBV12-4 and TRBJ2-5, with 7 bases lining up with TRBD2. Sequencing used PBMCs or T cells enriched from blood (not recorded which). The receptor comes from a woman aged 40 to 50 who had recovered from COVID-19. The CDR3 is CASSFPGGGTQYF. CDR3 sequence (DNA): TGTGCCAGCAGTTTCCCGGGGGGAGGGACCCAGTACTTC.